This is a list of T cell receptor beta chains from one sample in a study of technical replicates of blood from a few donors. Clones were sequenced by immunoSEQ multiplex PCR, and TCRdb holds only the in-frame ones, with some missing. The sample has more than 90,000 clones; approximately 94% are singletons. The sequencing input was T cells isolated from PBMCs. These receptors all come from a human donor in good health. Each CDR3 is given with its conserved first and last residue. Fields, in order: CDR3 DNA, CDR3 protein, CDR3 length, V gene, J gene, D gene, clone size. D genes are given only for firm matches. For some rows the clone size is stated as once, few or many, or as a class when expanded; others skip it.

cdr3_nt: TGTGCCAGCGGGGAGAGGGACTCCTACAATGAGCAGTTCTTC
cdr3_aa: CASGERDSYNEQFF
cdr3_length: 14
v_call: TRBV4-2
j_call: TRBJ2-1
d_call: -
clone_size: -

cdr3_nt: TGTGCCAGCAGCCCGCGTCCCGGGACAGGGATTGGAGATCAGCCCCAGCATTTT
cdr3_aa: CASSPRPGTGIGDQPQHF
cdr3_length: 18
v_call: TRBV9
j_call: TRBJ1-5
d_call: TRBD1
clone_size: once

cdr3_nt: TGTGCCAGCTCACTGCTAGCTCAGGAGACCCAGTACTTC
cdr3_aa: CASSLLAQETQYF
cdr3_length: 13
v_call: TRBV18
j_call: TRBJ2-5
d_call: -
clone_size: once

cdr3_nt: TGTGCCAGCACCGAACACAGGGTAGGGTGGTACGAGCAGTACTTC
cdr3_aa: CASTEHRVGWYEQYF
cdr3_length: 15
v_call: TRBV6-1
j_call: TRBJ2-7
d_call: -
clone_size: -

cdr3_nt: TGCAGCGTTTGGGACAGGAGAGGCTCCTACGAGCAGTACTTC
cdr3_aa: CSVWDRRGSYEQYF
cdr3_length: 14
v_call: TRBV29-1
j_call: TRBJ2-7
d_call: TRBD1
clone_size: -

cdr3_nt: TGTGCCAGCAGCTCGACAGGGTTGAACACTGAAGCTTTCTTT
cdr3_aa: CASSSTGLNTEAFF
cdr3_length: 14
v_call: TRBV5-6
j_call: TRBJ1-1
d_call: TRBD1
clone_size: -

cdr3_nt: TGTGCCAGCGGACTAGCGGAATCCTACGAGCAGTACTTC
cdr3_aa: CASGLAESYEQYF
cdr3_length: 13
v_call: TRBV27
j_call: TRBJ2-7
d_call: TRBD2
clone_size: -

cdr3_nt: TGTGCTAGTGGTCTGGTATTTACAGGGAAGAGGGACCTAACCGAGCAGTACTTC
cdr3_aa: CASGLVFTGKRDLTEQYF
cdr3_length: 18
v_call: TRBV12-5
j_call: TRBJ2-7
d_call: -
clone_size: once

cdr3_nt: TGTGCCAGCAGTGATTACTTGGGACAGTCTCACTCCTACGAGCAGTACTTC
cdr3_aa: CASSDYLGQSHSYEQYF
cdr3_length: 17
v_call: TRBV6-1
j_call: TRBJ2-7
d_call: TRBD1
clone_size: once

cdr3_nt: TGTGCCAGCAGAAGGGGTCCGGACACTGAAGCTTTCTTT
cdr3_aa: CASRRGPDTEAFF
cdr3_length: 13
v_call: TRBV2
j_call: TRBJ1-1
d_call: -
clone_size: -

cdr3_nt: TGTGCCAGCTCCCCGGCGGGGGGCAGCACTGAAGCTTTCTTT
cdr3_aa: CASSPAGGSTEAFF
cdr3_length: 14
v_call: TRBV18
j_call: TRBJ1-1
d_call: -
clone_size: once

cdr3_nt: TGTGCCAGCAGTTTGGGGGTGGCGGGAGGGAGCACAGATACGCAGTATTTT
cdr3_aa: CASSLGVAGGSTDTQYF
cdr3_length: 17
v_call: TRBV27
j_call: TRBJ2-3
d_call: TRBD2
clone_size: -

cdr3_nt: TGTGCCAGCAGCTTCCTGCGGGATGAAAAACTGTTTTTT
cdr3_aa: CASSFLRDEKLFF
cdr3_length: 13
v_call: TRBV13
j_call: TRBJ1-4
d_call: -
clone_size: -

cdr3_nt: TGTGCCAGCAGAGAAGGGACTGCCAGCAATCAGCCCCAGCATTTT
cdr3_aa: CASREGTASNQPQHF
cdr3_length: 15
v_call: TRBV28
j_call: TRBJ1-5
d_call: -
clone_size: -

cdr3_nt: TGTGCCAGCAACATTAAAGCGGGCCCGCACTTT
cdr3_aa: CASNIKAGPHF
cdr3_length: 11
v_call: TRBV2
j_call: TRBJ1-1
d_call: -
clone_size: -

cdr3_nt: TGCAGCGTTGCCGGGACAGGCGAGACCCAGTACTTC
cdr3_aa: CSVAGTGETQYF
cdr3_length: 12
v_call: TRBV29-1
j_call: TRBJ2-5
d_call: TRBD1
clone_size: -

cdr3_nt: TGCGCCAGCTTCTCCGAGGGGACACAGGAAGCTTTCTTT
cdr3_aa: CASFSEGTQEAFF
cdr3_length: 13
v_call: TRBV4-1
j_call: TRBJ1-1
d_call: -
clone_size: -

cdr3_nt: TGTGCCAGTGACAAAAGGGACAAAAACTATGGCTACACCTTC
cdr3_aa: CASDKRDKNYGYTF
cdr3_length: 14
v_call: TRBV2
j_call: TRBJ1-2
d_call: -
clone_size: -

cdr3_nt: TGTGCCAGCAGCTTGAGACAGACCAACTATGGCTACACCTTC
cdr3_aa: CASSLRQTNYGYTF
cdr3_length: 14
v_call: TRBV5-6
j_call: TRBJ1-2
d_call: -
clone_size: -

cdr3_nt: TGTGCCAGCAGCCCCTTACTAGCGGGAGGCCTGGGAGAGACCCAGTACTTC
cdr3_aa: CASSPLLAGGLGETQYF
cdr3_length: 17
v_call: TRBV11-2
j_call: TRBJ2-5
d_call: TRBD2
clone_size: -

cdr3_nt: TGCGCCAGCAGCGATACAGCCGGGGAGCTGTTTTTT
cdr3_aa: CASSDTAGELFF
cdr3_length: 12
v_call: TRBV5-1
j_call: TRBJ2-2
d_call: -
clone_size: -

cdr3_nt: TGCGCCAGCAGCTTGGCACAGGGGGCCAACAGCCCCGGGGAGCTGTTTTTT
cdr3_aa: CASSLAQGANSPGELFF
cdr3_length: 17
v_call: TRBV5-1
j_call: TRBJ2-2
d_call: TRBD1
clone_size: -

cdr3_nt: TGTGCCAGCAGGTATCGGGGACAGCGGAACACTGAAGCTTTCTTT
cdr3_aa: CASRYRGQRNTEAFF
cdr3_length: 15
v_call: TRBV28
j_call: TRBJ1-1
d_call: TRBD1
clone_size: -

cdr3_nt: TGTGCCAGCAGCCCCAACGGACAGTCTAATGAAAAACTGTTTTTT
cdr3_aa: CASSPNGQSNEKLFF
cdr3_length: 15
v_call: TRBV7-9
j_call: TRBJ1-4
d_call: -
clone_size: -

cdr3_nt: TGCGCCAGCGACCGGGTTACCCGTTATGGTGAGAAAGGCGGGGAGCTGTTTTTT
cdr3_aa: CASDRVTRYGEKGGELFF
cdr3_length: 18
v_call: TRBV10-1
j_call: TRBJ2-2
d_call: -
clone_size: -

cdr3_nt: TGTGCCAGCAGCTTAGCATTAATTCGGGACAGGACATCAGATACGCAGTATTTT
cdr3_aa: CASSLALIRDRTSDTQYF
cdr3_length: 18
v_call: TRBV7-9
j_call: TRBJ2-3
d_call: TRBD1
clone_size: -

cdr3_nt: TGTGCCTGGAGTCCAGTGAACACCGGGGAGCTGTTTTTT
cdr3_aa: CAWSPVNTGELFF
cdr3_length: 13
v_call: TRBV30
j_call: TRBJ2-2
d_call: -
clone_size: -

cdr3_nt: TGTGCCAGCAGCACTAGCGGGAGCCGGGGGCAGTACTTC
cdr3_aa: CASSTSGSRGQYF
cdr3_length: 13
v_call: TRBV2
j_call: TRBJ2-7
d_call: TRBD2
clone_size: -

cdr3_nt: TGTGCCAGCAGCCTAGGAGGAAACATTCAGTACTTC
cdr3_aa: CASSLGGNIQYF
cdr3_length: 12
v_call: TRBV6-1
j_call: TRBJ2-4
d_call: -
clone_size: few

cdr3_nt: TGCGCCAGCAGCCACGGACAGGGCGTTATCTATGGCTACACCTTC
cdr3_aa: CASSHGQGVIYGYTF
cdr3_length: 15
v_call: TRBV4-1
j_call: TRBJ1-2
d_call: TRBD1
clone_size: -

cdr3_nt: TGTGCCACCAGCAGAGATCCGACTAGCGGGAACCCTGTCAACAATGAGCAGTTCTTC
cdr3_aa: CATSRDPTSGNPVNNEQFF
cdr3_length: 19
v_call: TRBV15
j_call: TRBJ2-1
d_call: TRBD2
clone_size: -

cdr3_nt: TGTGCCAGCTCAGCGCTCGGACAGGCCTACGAGCAGTACTTC
cdr3_aa: CASSALGQAYEQYF
cdr3_length: 14
v_call: TRBV18
j_call: TRBJ2-7
d_call: TRBD1
clone_size: -

cdr3_nt: TGTGCCAGCAGCTTGGGGCTAGCGGGGGCGAATGAGCAGTTCTTC
cdr3_aa: CASSLGLAGANEQFF
cdr3_length: 15
v_call: TRBV5-5
j_call: TRBJ2-1
d_call: TRBD2
clone_size: -

cdr3_nt: TGTGCCATCAGTAAGACAGAAGATGGCTACACCTTC
cdr3_aa: CAISKTEDGYTF
cdr3_length: 12
v_call: TRBV10-3
j_call: TRBJ1-2
d_call: -
clone_size: -

cdr3_nt: TGTGCCAGCAGTGAAGGACTAGCGGGGAACCAGTACTTC
cdr3_aa: CASSEGLAGNQYF
cdr3_length: 13
v_call: TRBV2
j_call: TRBJ2-7
d_call: TRBD2
clone_size: -

cdr3_nt: TGTGCCAGCTCACCAGTTACAGACGAGCAGTACTTC
cdr3_aa: CASSPVTDEQYF
cdr3_length: 12
v_call: TRBV18
j_call: TRBJ2-7
d_call: -
clone_size: -

cdr3_nt: TGTGCCAGCAGCTTTGAAACAGGGTTGGCGCAGACCCAGTACTTC
cdr3_aa: CASSFETGLAQTQYF
cdr3_length: 15
v_call: TRBV6-1
j_call: TRBJ2-5
d_call: -
clone_size: -

cdr3_nt: TGCGCCAGCAGCTCCGGACTAGCGGCCTCCTACAATGAGCAGTTCTTC
cdr3_aa: CASSSGLAASYNEQFF
cdr3_length: 16
v_call: TRBV5-1
j_call: TRBJ2-1
d_call: TRBD2
clone_size: once

cdr3_nt: TGTGCCAGCAGAGGCGAACAGCCAAGGACAGCGAACACTGAAGCTTTCTTT
cdr3_aa: CASRGEQPRTANTEAFF
cdr3_length: 17
v_call: TRBV27
j_call: TRBJ1-1
d_call: -
clone_size: -

cdr3_nt: TGTGCCAGTACTCTGACAGTTACGAACACTGAAGCTTTCTTT
cdr3_aa: CASTLTVTNTEAFF
cdr3_length: 14
v_call: TRBV19
j_call: TRBJ1-1
d_call: -
clone_size: -

cdr3_nt: TGCGCCAGCAGGCGGCAGACAGACTCCTACAATGAGCAGTTCTTC
cdr3_aa: CASRRQTDSYNEQFF
cdr3_length: 15
v_call: TRBV4-1
j_call: TRBJ2-1
d_call: -
clone_size: -

cdr3_nt: TGTGCCAGCAGTTTCGACAGGGGGGCTAAAAGCAATCAGCCCCAGCATTTT
cdr3_aa: CASSFDRGAKSNQPQHF
cdr3_length: 17
v_call: TRBV28
j_call: TRBJ1-5
d_call: TRBD1
clone_size: -

cdr3_nt: TGTGCCAGCAGCTTGGAGGGGACTTTACCAGATACGCAGTATTTT
cdr3_aa: CASSLEGTLPDTQYF
cdr3_length: 15
v_call: TRBV5-5
j_call: TRBJ2-3
d_call: -
clone_size: -

cdr3_nt: TGTGCCAGCAGCTACACCCAAGAGGGTGAAGCTTTCTTT
cdr3_aa: CASSYTQEGEAFF
cdr3_length: 13
v_call: TRBV7-9
j_call: TRBJ1-1
d_call: -
clone_size: -

cdr3_nt: TGTGCCAGTAGTATAGGCCGGGACAGGGATTTTGATTCCAAAAACATTCAGTACTTC
cdr3_aa: CASSIGRDRDFDSKNIQYF
cdr3_length: 19
v_call: TRBV19
j_call: TRBJ2-4
d_call: TRBD1
clone_size: -

cdr3_nt: TGTGCCAGCAGTGAATTTGGTGGGACTGGGAGCTCCTACGAGCAGTACTTC
cdr3_aa: CASSEFGGTGSSYEQYF
cdr3_length: 17
v_call: TRBV6-1
j_call: TRBJ2-7
d_call: -
clone_size: -

cdr3_nt: TGCGCCAGCAGTGCGGGGACAGGGGGCCCTTACGAGCAGTACTTC
cdr3_aa: CASSAGTGGPYEQYF
cdr3_length: 15
v_call: TRBV10-1
j_call: TRBJ2-7
d_call: TRBD1
clone_size: -

cdr3_nt: TGTGCCAGCAGTCCAAATAGCGGGAGTGGCTACACCTTC
cdr3_aa: CASSPNSGSGYTF
cdr3_length: 13
v_call: TRBV11-3
j_call: TRBJ1-2
d_call: -
clone_size: -

cdr3_nt: TGCGCCAGCAGCTTGAGTCAGGGGGCCTCCTACGAGCAGTACTTC
cdr3_aa: CASSLSQGASYEQYF
cdr3_length: 15
v_call: TRBV5-1
j_call: TRBJ2-7
d_call: TRBD1
clone_size: -

cdr3_nt: TGTGCCAGCAGCCTAATCGTCAGCGGGAGTCTAGGAAATGAGCAGTTCTTC
cdr3_aa: CASSLIVSGSLGNEQFF
cdr3_length: 17
v_call: TRBV5-5
j_call: TRBJ2-1
d_call: TRBD2
clone_size: -

cdr3_nt: TGTGCCAGCAGCTTAAATCCGGGGAACCCATCAACCTTC
cdr3_aa: CASSLNPGNPSTF
cdr3_length: 13
v_call: TRBV7-2
j_call: TRBJ1-2
d_call: -
clone_size: -

cdr3_nt: TGTGCCAGCAGTCTCGGACAGGGATCGGGCACTGAAGCTTTCTTT
cdr3_aa: CASSLGQGSGTEAFF
cdr3_length: 15
v_call: TRBV6-6
j_call: TRBJ1-1
d_call: TRBD1
clone_size: -